This T cell receptor (beta chain) was found in a study of cytomegalovirus exposure and HLA in healthy donors. This CDR3 contains 14 residues. Germline trimming cut 3 bases from V and 6 bases from J; bases unmatched to any gene: 3. Per the germline V gene, CDR1 is SGDLS and CDR2 is YYNGEE. PCR primers comprised 60 Vbeta and 13 Jbeta primers. The assay was immunoSEQ multiplex PCR, and TCRdb's table has in-frame clones only and misses some. The sample holds about 150,000 clones, roughly 78% seen once. The rearrangement links TRBV9 to TRBJ1-6; 7 nucleotides agree with TRBD1. The sequence was collected from a man between 35 and 55 years old in good health and CMV-seropositive. The specimen was PBMCs. The CDR3 region has the DNA TGTGCCAGCAGCGCCGGACAGGTTAATTCACCCCTCCACTTT. Protein product: CASSAGQVNSPLHF.